The 30 T cell receptor beta chains presented below share a single source sample, sequenced in a study of spatial heterogeneity in lung cancer. Their antigens remain unidentified. Findings of the study overall: How many expanded intratumoral alpha and beta TCRs were present tracked the tumor mutation count, which was a count of nonsynonymous mutations.

TCRdb itself ran the 5' RACE reads through MiXCR, one entry per CDR3 protein. This table has thousands of distinct CDR3 sequences, approximately 17% appearing once. The time point was: sample taken at primary tumor resection. Sequenced material: lung tumor tissue, taken at surgery. These receptors were obtained from a female donor with early-stage non-small cell lung cancer.

This clonotype is labeled as medium-sized (0.01 to 0.1%). The chain links TRBV4-1 to TRBJ2-3; D gene unclear. This CDR3 region has 16 residues. CDR1 is MGHRA, CDR2 YSYEKL, per germline. V was clipped by 4 bases and J by 3 bases, with 17 bases between them. The CDR3 nucleotides are TGCGCCAGCAGCCTTGACCGACCCAGAGTTACAGATACGCAGTATTTT. It translates to CASSLDRPRVTDTQYF.

The chain employs TRBV5-1 and TRBJ2-7, with no clear D. The V gene's germline CDR1 is SGHRS and CDR2 YFSETQ. Trimming shortened V by 3 bases and J by 5 bases, and 18 bases separated the two germline ends. This CDR3 has 15 residues. The CDR3 coding sequence is TGCGCCAGCAGCTCATTGGGCAGGAACTCGGACGAGCAGTACTTC. It specifies CASSSLGRNSDEQYF.

This clonotype was observed a handful of times. The chain links TRBV28 to TRBJ1-6; D is possibly TRBD1 (5 bases). Germline loops: CDR1 MDHEN, CDR2 SYDVKM. The CDR3 is 16 residues long. With 6 bases removed from V and 7 bases from J, the gap between germline ends came to 19 bases. The CDR3 DNA reads TGTGCCAGCAGCCTAGGGGCAGGCCGGGAGAATTCACCCCTCCACTTT. Its protein is CASSLGAGRENSPLHF.

By its share, this clonotype is medium-sized. CDR3 bases: TGTGCCAGCAGCTTGGCGGGGCTTATTTCCTACGAGCAGTACTTC. Protein sequence: CASSLAGLISYEQYF. The rearrangement links TRBV5-6 to TRBJ2-7; possibly TRBD1 or TRBD2 for D (5 bases each). Germline V gene data show CDR1 as SGHDT and CDR2 as YYEEEE. The CDR3 contains 15 residues. The V end was cut by 0 bases, the J end by 1 base, with 11 bases between.

The rearrangement uses TRBV20-1 and TRBJ2-3, with D hard to call. The germline gives CDR1 DFQATT, CDR2 SNEGSKA (reference sequence). Trimming stripped 1 base from V and 2 bases from J, with 16 bases between. The CDR3 extends over 16 amino acids. The CDR3 region is CSARAQRRRSTDTQYF. In DNA, the CDR3 is TGCAGTGCTAGAGCCCAAAGGCGGCGGTCCACAGATACGCAGTATTTT.

This clonotype occurred a few times. The CDR3 region has the DNA TGTGCCAGCAGCTTAACGTTGCCGGGAGACTACGAGCAGTACTTC. Its translation: CASSLTLPGDYEQYF. The chain couples TRBV7-9 to TRBJ2-7; maybe TRBD2 (6 bases). This CDR3 is built from 15 residues. From germline, CDR1 is SEHNR and CDR2 FQNEAQ (reference sequence). Trimming took off 2 bases at V and 3 bases at J, with 14 bases between the two ends.

This clonotype showed up just a few times. The chain employs TRBV29-1 and TRBJ1-2; possibly TRBD1 for D (5 bases). The germline V gene has CDR1 SQVTM and CDR2 ANQGSEA. The ends were cut back, 3 bases at V and 3 bases at J, with 8 bases in the middle. The CDR3 length is 12 residues. The CDR3 DNA is TGCAGCGTTGAGGGGCTGGACTATGGCTACACCTTC. It is translated as CSVEGLDYGYTF.

Sample share makes this clonotype medium-sized (0.01 to 0.1%). The chain has TRBV7-9 and TRBJ2-7, with D possibly called TRBD1 or TRBD2 (6 bases each). CDR1 and CDR2 (germline): SEHNR, FQNEAQ (reference sequence). Between the trimmed V and J ends, which lost 5 bases and 9 bases, there was a span of 17 bases. This CDR3 has 13 amino acids. This chain's CDR3 is CASSSSAGTSQYF. Here the CDR3 DNA reads TGTGCCAGCAGCAGTAGTGCGGGGACATCGCAGTACTTC.

This clonotype is medium-sized in the sample. This rearrangement joins TRBV6-1 to TRBJ2-3; 7 bases match TRBD2. The junction had 3 bases not matched to a gene; V was cut back by 2 bases and J by 4 bases. Germline CDR1 reads MNHNS; CDR2 reads SASEGT. The CDR3 length is 14 residues. As DNA, the CDR3 is TGTGCCAGCAGTGAAACCCTAGCGGCAGATACGCAGTATTTT. Its translation: CASSETLAADTQYF.

The chain recombines TRBV11-1 with TRBJ2-7; the D is unclear. Germline V CDR1 and CDR2: SGHAT, FQDESV (reference sequence). The CDR3 contains 13 residues. V lost 5 bases and J lost 7, with 15 bases in between. The CDR3 DNA sequence: TGTGCCAGCAGCCCCCGAAGGGTGGGGGAGCAGTACTTC. Residues: CASSPRRVGEQYF.

This clonotype was seen a few times. The chain is built from TRBV18 and TRBJ1-4; weak D call: TRBD1 (5 bases). Trimming cost V 4 bases and J 3 bases, with 12 bases left between them. The CDR3 consists of 15 residues. Germline V CDR1 and CDR2: KGHSH, LQKENI. The DNA of the CDR3 is TGTGCCAGCTCACTGCAACGGGGGGCTAATGAAAAACTGTTTTTT. Protein: CASSLQRGANEKLFF.

Written as DNA, the CDR3 is TGTGCCAGCAGCTCGTACAGGGGGCGCGGGTCCCATGAGCAGTTCTTC. Translation gives CASSSYRGRGSHEQFF. The chain couples TRBV7-9 to TRBJ2-1; 9 bases align to TRBD1. V dropped 4 bases and J dropped 8; count of bases not matched to a gene: 12. CDR3 length: 16 residues. The V gene's germline CDR1 is SEHNR and CDR2 FQNEAQ (reference sequence).

This clonotype is labeled as medium-sized. The chain uses TRBV20-1 and TRBJ1-1; D gene ambiguous. Trimming shortened V by 4 bases and J by 0 bases, and 6 bases separated the two germline ends. The germline gives CDR1 DFQATT, CDR2 SNEGSKA (reference sequence). The CDR3 totals 12 residues. The CDR3 DNA reads TGCAGTGCTACCAGTATGAACACTGAAGCTTTCTTT. Its protein is CSATSMNTEAFF.

Worth noting for this clonotype: This sequence may be a read error, since a much larger clone differs from it by one base. V is TRBV6-6 and J is TRBJ1-5, with D maybe TRBD1 (5 bases). Germline values: CDR1 MNHNY, CDR2 SVGAGI (reference sequence). This CDR3 contains 13 residues. V dropped 0 bases and J dropped 14 bases, with 14 bases sitting between them. CDR3 amino acids: CASSYSPAGPEHF. CDR3 nucleotide sequence: TGTGCCAGCAGTTACTCGCCGGCGGGACCCGAGCATTTT.

As regards this clonotype: This may be a read error: a much more frequent sequence differs by one nucleotide. The chain is built from TRBV4-1 and TRBJ1-4, with 8 bases matching TRBD1. The germline gives CDR1 MGHRA, CDR2 YSYEKL. The trim removed 5 bases at V and 6 bases at J, leaving 11 bases unmatched. The CDR3 length is 16 residues. The CDR3 region has the DNA TGCGCCAGCAGCAGCTGGGGACAGGAGGCGTATGAAAAACTGTTTTTT. The encoded protein is CASSSWGQEAYEKLFF.

This clonotype showed up just once. The V call is TRBV29-1, the J call TRBJ2-3; D is unresolved. Trimming took off 2 bases at V and 2 bases at J, with 14 bases between the two ends. Germline V gene data show CDR1 as SQVTM and CDR2 as ANQGSEA. This CDR3 contains 15 residues. CDR3 nucleotide sequence: TGCAGCGTTGAATTCCCCAGAGTTCCCACAGATACGCAGTATTTT. Translated, it gives CSVEFPRVPTDTQYF.

V is TRBV30 and J is TRBJ1-2; 8 bases are a match to TRBD1. Trimming at V came to 4 bases and at J to 1 base, leaving 5 bases not matched to a gene. The CDR3 consists of 14 residues. CDR1 is GTSNPN and CDR2 is SVGIG in the germline V gene (reference sequence). CDR3 in amino acids: CAWIGTGGNYGYTF. DNA for the CDR3: TGTGCCTGGATTGGGACAGGCGGTAACTATGGCTACACCTTC.

This clonotype is deemed medium-sized. The chain carries TRBV20-1 and TRBJ2-1; the match to TRBD2 covers 8 bases. The CDR3 contains 13 residues. With 3 bases clipped from V and 9 bases from J, the junction kept 7 bases outside the gene matches. From germline, CDR1 is DFQATT and CDR2 SNEGSKA (reference sequence). CDR3 sequence (DNA): TGCAGTGCTAGGGTAGCGGGGACGAGTGAGCAGTTCTTC. This translates into CSARVAGTSEQFF.

This clonotype was seen a few times. This sequence joins TRBV9 and TRBJ2-1; unclear D gene. The germline CDR1 and CDR2 sequences are SGDLS and YYNGEE. Trimming took 4 bases from V and 10 from J, leaving 21 bases between them. The CDR3 consists of 15 residues. Here the CDR3 reads CASSPDPTPTREQFF. As DNA, the CDR3 is TGTGCCAGCAGCCCAGACCCGACTCCTACCAGGGAGCAGTTCTTC.

This clonotype qualifies as medium-sized. The J gene is TRBJ2-7, the V gene TRBV20-1; tentatively, D is TRBD1 or TRBD2 (5 bases each). Trimming removed 3 bases at V and 2 bases at J, with 11 bases between. The CDR3 extends over 13 amino acids. From germline, CDR1 is DFQATT and CDR2 SNEGSKA (reference sequence). The CDR3 reads CSASGTRTYEQYF. CDR3 in DNA: TGCAGTGCTAGCGGGACCAGGACCTACGAGCAGTACTTC.

Comment on this clonotype: A much larger clone lies one base from this, so it may be a read error. The chain links TRBV5-4 to TRBJ1-4, with a possible D match to TRBD1 (6 bases). Germline CDR1 SGHNT, CDR2 YYREEE (reference sequence). CDR3 size: 16 residues. The CDR3 DNA reads TGTGCCTGCAGCACCCGGACAGATGCAACTAATGAAAAACTGTTTTTT. Encoded protein: CACSTRTDATNEKLFF. Filled out from reference TRBV5-4 and TRBJ1-4, the complete variable domain reads ETGVTQSPTHLIKTRGQQVTLRCSSQSGHNTVSWYQQALGQGPQFIFQYYREEENGRGNFPPRFSGLQFPNYSSELNVNALELDDSALYLCACSTRTDATNEKLFFGSGTQLSVL.

This chain connects TRBV7-2 to TRBJ2-1; the match to TRBD1 covers 10 bases. Trimming cost V 4 bases and J 1 base; bases outside gene matches: 1. CDR1 and CDR2 (germline): SGHTA, FQGNSA. CDR3 length: 15 amino acids. The chain's CDR3 is CASSSDRGSYNEQFF. The CDR3 DNA reads TGTGCCAGCAGCTCGGACAGGGGGTCCTACAATGAGCAGTTCTTC. Full variable domain (missing parts from reference TRBV7-2 and TRBJ2-1): GAGVSQSPSNKVTEKGKDVELRCDPISGHTALYWYRQSLGQGLEFLIYFQGNSAPDKSGLPSDRFSAERTGGSVSTLTIQRTQQEDSAVYLCASSSDRGSYNEQFFGPGTRLTVL.

The chain couples TRBV29-1 to TRBJ2-1; maybe TRBD1 (5 bases). The V and J ends lost 1 base and 9 bases respectively, with 13 bases between them. This CDR3 has 13 amino acids. CDR1 SQVTM and CDR2 ANQGSEA come from the germline V gene. CDR3 sequence (DNA): TGCAGCGTTGAAGGGCAGGGAATGAGTGAGCAGTTCTTC. This gives the protein CSVEGQGMSEQFF.

This clonotype was counted a few times. This chain joins TRBV7-8 and TRBJ2-7; no definite D call. Germline lookup yields CDR1 SGHVS and CDR2 FQNEAQ. Trimming pared 5 bases from V and 2 bases from J, leaving 13 bases between. The CDR3 has 14 amino acids. The CDR3 nucleotides read TGTGCCAGCAGCAAGCGCCAGTCCACCTACGAGCAGTACTTC. Residues: CASSKRQSTYEQYF.

This clonotype was observed a few times. V gene TRBV10-2 combines with J gene TRBJ2-2, with TRBD2 matching over 7 bases. CDR1 and CDR2 (germline): WSHSY, SAAADI. Trimming took 2 bases from V and 4 from J; bases not matched to a gene: 4. The CDR3 consists of 15 residues. The CDR3 sequence is CASSEDGGSTGELFF. The CDR3 DNA reads TGCGCCAGCAGTGAGGACGGGGGGTCCACCGGGGAGCTGTTTTTT.

There are a few counts of this clonotype. The rearrangement uses TRBV12-3 or TRBV12-4 and TRBJ1-1, with TRBD1 identical over 8 bases. Trimming at V came to 6 bases and at J to 5 bases, leaving 8 bases not matched to a gene. The CDR3 loop spans 14 amino acids. The CDR3, as DNA: TGTGCCAGCAGGCGGGCAGGGGGCCGGACTGAAGCTTTCTTT. Protein: CASRRAGGRTEAFF.

This rearrangement joins TRBV2 to TRBJ2-7, with unresolved D. The V gene lost 7 bases and the J gene lost 2 bases, with 9 bases spanning the gap. Germline CDR1 reads SNHLY; CDR2 reads FYNNEI. There are 12 residues in the CDR3. This chain's CDR3 is CASNTATYEQYF. CDR3 nucleotide sequence: TGTGCCAGCAATACAGCTACCTACGAGCAGTACTTC.

The chain uses TRBV7-6 and TRBJ2-3; 9 bases agree with TRBD2. Germline loops: CDR1 SGHVS, CDR2 FNYEAQ. The J segment lost 7 bases and the V segment lost 1 base, leaving 12 bases of the junction unmatched. The CDR3 has 17 amino acids. CDR3 protein: CASSLGGGGAVLHTQYF. In nucleotides, the CDR3 is TGTGCCAGCAGCTTAGGAGGCGGGGGGGCCGTCCTTCATACGCAGTATTTT.

By proportion, this clonotype is medium-sized (0.01 to 0.1%). The CDR3 reads CASSPSLAKNIQYF. CDR3 nucleotides: TGTGCCAGCTCACCAAGCCTTGCCAAAAACATTCAGTACTTC. The rearrangement links TRBV18 to TRBJ2-4; no firm D call. Trimming shortened V by 2 bases and J by 1 base, and 6 bases separated the two germline ends. This CDR3 is 14 amino acids long. Germline CDR1 and CDR2: KGHSH and LQKENI.

The chain links TRBV4-2 to TRBJ2-1; D is possibly TRBD1 or TRBD2 (6 bases each). This CDR3 spans 16 amino acids. Trimming pared 0 bases from V and 3 bases from J, leaving 12 bases between. Per germline, CDR1 LGHNA and CDR2 YNFKEQ. The CDR3 nucleotides are TGTGCCAGCAGCCAAGATTATCGGGGGCTCTACAATGAGCAGTTCTTC. It is translated as CASSQDYRGLYNEQFF.